This T cell receptor beta chain was observed in a study of beta chain features in type 1 diabetes. Via CD45RO/CCR7/CD25/CD127/CD95/CD27, cells of the CD4+ naive, central memory, regulatory and stem cell-like memory subsets were sorted. The investigators reverse transcribed all of the isolated RNA, so they sequenced expressed TCRB transcripts. TCRdb's table, derived via immunoSEQ multiplex PCR, lists solely in-frame clones and lacks some. The top ten clones hold about 0.66% of a sample with about 180,000 clones, roughly an eighth of them seen once. The CDR3 spans 15 residues. The V gene end was trimmed by 7 bases and the J gene end by 1 base; junction bases not matched to a gene: 6. Germline lookup yields CDR1 SGHTA and CDR2 FQGNSA. This clone has only a few counts.

The sequence came from a young woman in good health. The chain carries TRBV7-2 and TRBJ2-2; 7 nucleotides agree with TRBD2. Sequences were obtained from central memory CD4+ T cells from blood. The DNA for the CDR3 is TGTGCCAGCAAGCCGGGACTACTGAACACCGGGGAGCTGTTTTTT. This gives the protein CASKPGLLNTGELFF.